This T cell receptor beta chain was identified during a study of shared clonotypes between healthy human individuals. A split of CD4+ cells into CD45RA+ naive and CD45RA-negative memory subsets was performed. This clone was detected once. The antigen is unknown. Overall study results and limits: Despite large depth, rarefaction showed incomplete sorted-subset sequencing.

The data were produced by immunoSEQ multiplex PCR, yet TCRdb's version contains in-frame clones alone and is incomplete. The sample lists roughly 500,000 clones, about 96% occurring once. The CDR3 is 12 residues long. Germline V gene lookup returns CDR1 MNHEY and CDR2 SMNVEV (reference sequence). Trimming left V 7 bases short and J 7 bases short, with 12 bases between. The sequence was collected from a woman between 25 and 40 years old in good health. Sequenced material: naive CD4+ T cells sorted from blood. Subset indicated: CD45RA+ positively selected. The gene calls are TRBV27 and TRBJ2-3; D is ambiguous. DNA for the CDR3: TGTGCCAGCAACAATCTGGGGAATACGCAGTATTTT. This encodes CASNNLGNTQYF.